These 10 T cell receptor beta chains share one sample of origin, sequenced in a study of cytomegalovirus exposure and HLA in healthy donors. TCRdb's table, derived via immunoSEQ multiplex PCR, lists solely in-frame clones and lacks some. The sample yields fewer than 70,000 clones, about 96% seen once. The sequencing input was PBMCs. The source of these receptors is a man aged 18 to 29 in good health and CMV-seronegative.

The V gene is TRBV6-1, the J gene TRBJ2-7, with 12 bases lining up with TRBD2. The J segment lost 0 bases and the V segment lost 0 bases, leaving 3 bases of the junction unmatched. CDR1 is MNHNS and CDR2 is SASEGT in the germline V gene. There are 17 residues in the CDR3. This CDR3 is CASSEAQTSGSSYEQYF. The CDR3 DNA reads as TGTGCCAGCAGTGAAGCGCAGACTAGCGGGAGCTCCTACGAGCAGTACTTC.

This chain connects TRBV6-5 to TRBJ2-7, with 7 bases matching TRBD1. The CDR3 length is 14 residues. V gave up 6 bases and J gave up 5 bases; unmatched junction bases: 10. CDR1 and CDR2 from the germline V gene are MNHEY and SVGAGI. The CDR3 protein is CASRSGQYLNEQYF. In nucleotides, the CDR3 is TGTGCCAGCAGATCGGGACAGTACCTAAACGAGCAGTACTTC.

The chain joins TRBV7-9 to TRBJ2-1, with a tentative D call TRBD2 (5 bases). Trimming left V 5 bases short and J 6 bases short, with 5 bases between. Germline V lookup: CDR1 SEHNR, CDR2 FQNEAQ (reference sequence). This CDR3 region has 11 residues. This CDR3 reads CASSGGNEQFF. The CDR3 region has the DNA TGTGCCAGCAGCGGAGGCAATGAGCAGTTCTTC.

This chain joins TRBV12-5 and TRBJ1-1; TRBD1 aligns across 7 bases. J was trimmed by 5 bases and V by 0 bases; bases with no gene match: 6. The CDR3 spans 15 residues. Germline CDR1 and CDR2: LGHNT and FRNRAP. The CDR3 is CASGLVHRGRTEAFF. The CDR3 coding sequence is TGTGCTAGTGGTTTGGTACACAGGGGTCGGACTGAAGCTTTCTTT.

The gene calls are TRBV27 and TRBJ2-1; TRBD2 aligns across 13 bases. Germline V gene data show CDR1 as MNHEY and CDR2 as SMNVEV (reference sequence). This CDR3 is 15 amino acids long. J was trimmed by 9 bases and V by 6 bases; bases with no gene match: 8. CDR3 region: CASSLSGLAGVEQFF. The DNA of the CDR3 is TGTGCCAGCAGCTTGTCCGGACTAGCGGGAGTTGAGCAGTTCTTC.

The count of this clone is one. The chain couples TRBV28 to TRBJ2-1, with 7 bases lining up with TRBD2. The CDR3 is made up of 13 amino acids. Germline V CDR1 and CDR2: MDHEN, SYDVKM. J lost 4 bases, V lost 8 bases, and 5 bases had no gene match. CDR3 in DNA: TGTGCCAGCGGCCACGGGAGGTACAATGAGCAGTTCTTC. It is translated as CASGHGRYNEQFF.

The rearrangement joins TRBV5-1 to TRBJ2-7; 8 bases agree with TRBD1. The ends lost 4 bases at V and 5 bases at J; junction bases unmatched: 8. This CDR3 has 14 residues. CDR1 and CDR2 (germline): SGHRS, YFSETQ. The CDR3 sequence: CASSPPDRVHEQYF. The CDR3 DNA reads TGCGCCAGCAGCCCCCCGGACAGGGTACACGAGCAGTACTTC. The variable domain in full, with the rest retrieved from reference TRBV5-1 and TRBJ2-7, is KAGVTQTPRYLIKTRGQQVTLSCSPISGHRSVSWYQQTPGQGLQFLFEYFSETQRNKGNFPGRFSGRQFSNSRSEMNVSTLELGDSALYLCASSPPDRVHEQYFGPGTRLTVT.

The chain recombines TRBV4-1 with TRBJ2-1, with 7 bases that match TRBD2. The CDR3 length is 15 residues. Trimming cost V 2 bases and J 4 bases; bases outside gene matches: 5. Germline V gives CDR1 MGHRA, CDR2 YSYEKL. CDR3 in amino acids: CASSQTGGRYNEQFF. CDR3 coding DNA: TGCGCCAGCAGCCAAACGGGAGGACGATACAATGAGCAGTTCTTC.

V usage is TRBV5-4 and J usage is TRBJ2-3; 11 bases line up with TRBD2. The CDR3 covers 15 residues. V lost 3 bases, J lost 0 bases, and 0 bases stayed unmatched. From germline, CDR1 is SGHNT and CDR2 YYREEE (reference sequence). The CDR3 protein is CASSWTSGSTDTQYF. The CDR3 region has the DNA TGTGCCAGCAGCTGGACTAGCGGGAGCACAGATACGCAGTATTTT.

The chain employs TRBV4-1 and TRBJ1-2, with D possibly being TRBD1 (6 bases). The CDR3 is 16 residues long. Trimming removed 0 bases from V and 0 bases from J, with 11 bases in between. CDR1 MGHRA and CDR2 YSYEKL come from the germline V gene. The CDR3 bases are TGCGCCAGCAGCCAAGAATCGACAGGAACTAACTATGGCTACACCTTC. Encoded protein: CASSQESTGTNYGYTF.